Below are 30 T cell receptor beta chains sequenced from a single sample in a study of OX40 agonist ivuxolimab in advanced cancers. TCRdb's copy holds only in-frame clones and misses some; the assay was immunoSEQ multiplex PCR. The data show roughly 87,000 clones, about 89% seen once. Sequencing used CD4+ or CD8+ T cells sorted from blood, obtained in a trial of the OX40 agonist ivuxolimab. These receptors came from an adult with an advanced solid tumor such as melanoma, head and neck, liver or kidney cancer.

The rearrangement uses TRBV6-1 and TRBJ2-2; D unclear. Trimming shortened V by 8 bases and J by 7 bases, and 5 bases separated the two germline ends. CDR1 is MNHNS and CDR2 is SASEGT in the germline V gene. The CDR3 contains 10 residues. The CDR3 DNA sequence: TGTGCCAGCGGGGACGGGGAGCTGTTTTTT. It encodes CASGDGELFF.

This clone showed up just once. V usage is TRBV4-3 and J usage is TRBJ2-3; 9 nucleotides agree with TRBD2. V was clipped by 2 bases and J by 1 base; unmatched bases: 7. This CDR3 has 17 residues. Germline values: CDR1 LGHNA, CDR2 YSLEER. The CDR3, as DNA: TGCGCCAGCAGCCAAAGTCTAGCGGGGATAGGCACAGATACGCAGTATTTT. Its protein is CASSQSLAGIGTDTQYF.

J is TRBJ1-3 and V is TRBV2, with D perhaps matching TRBD1 (6 bases). Germline V gives CDR1 SNHLY, CDR2 FYNNEI. V dropped 10 bases and J dropped 0 bases, with 16 bases sitting between them. The CDR3 spans 15 residues. CDR3 sequence (DNA): TGTGCCACCCGGGCAGGGGCGTACTCTGGAAACACCATATATTTT. Protein sequence: CATRAGAYSGNTIYF.

This clone was detected once. CDR3 bases: TGTGCCAGCAGTGCTGGACTGGCTGGTGGTGAGCAGTTCTTC. Encoded protein: CASSAGLAGGEQFF. The chain links TRBV6-6 to TRBJ2-1, with D perhaps TRBD2 (5 bases). CDR1 is MNHNY and CDR2 is SVGAGI in the germline V gene (reference sequence). The CDR3 spans 14 residues. V was clipped by 5 bases and J by 9 bases, with 17 bases between them.

CDR3 in DNA: TGTGCCAGCAGTGAGACAGGGTTATATCAGCCCCAGCATTTT. Translated, it gives CASSETGLYQPQHF. The chain links TRBV6-1 to TRBJ1-5; TRBD1 agrees at 7 bases. Germline V gives CDR1 MNHNS, CDR2 SASEGT. This CDR3 region has 14 residues. V dropped 3 bases and J dropped 5; count of bases not matched to a gene: 4.

The V gene is TRBV4-2, the J gene TRBJ2-7, with D possibly TRBD1 on 7 matching bases. Between the trimmed V and J ends, which lost 3 bases and 9 bases, there was a span of 18 bases. Germline CDR1 is LGHNA and CDR2 is YNFKEQ. This CDR3 is built from 14 residues. CDR3 protein: CASSQERQGLWQYF. As DNA, the CDR3 is TGTGCCAGCAGCCAGGAAAGACAGGGACTTTGGCAGTACTTC.

The chain joins TRBV27 to TRBJ2-1; D gene uncertain. The V gene's germline CDR1 is MNHEY and CDR2 SMNVEV (reference sequence). V was cut by 6 bases and J by 3 bases, with 3 bases left in between. The CDR3 extends over 11 amino acids. This CDR3 is CASSDYNEQFF. The CDR3 coding sequence is TGTGCCAGCAGCGACTACAATGAGCAGTTCTTC.

The chain has TRBV19 and TRBJ1-2; D uncertain. In germline, CDR1 is LNHDA, CDR2 SQIVND (reference sequence). The V end lost 4 bases, the J end lost 8 bases, and 5 bases lay between the germline ends. The CDR3 length is 10 residues. CDR3 in DNA: TGTGCCAGTAGTAGTCGAGGCTACACCTTC. Translation: CASSSRGYTF. The variable domain in full, completed from reference TRBV19 and TRBJ1-2, reads DGGITQSPKYLFRKEGQNVTLSCEQNLNHDAMYWYRQDPGQGLRLIYYSQIVNDFQKGDIAEGYSVSREKKESFPLTVTSAQKNPTAFYLCASSSRGYTFGSGTRLTVV.

This sequence joins TRBV4-3 and TRBJ2-1; no definite D call. V was clipped by 0 bases and J by 2 bases, with 11 bases between them. Germline CDR1 LGHNA, CDR2 YSLEER. This CDR3 spans 16 amino acids. The CDR3 is CASSQDRYPTYNEQFF. The CDR3, as DNA: TGCGCCAGCAGCCAAGATCGATACCCGACCTACAATGAGCAGTTCTTC.

V and J are TRBV30 and TRBJ2-7; D is undetermined. The CDR3 covers 14 residues. Germline V gene lookup returns CDR1 GTSNPN and CDR2 SVGIG (reference sequence). V lost 1 base to trimming and J lost 3 bases, with 13 bases between them. CDR3 DNA sequence: TGTGCCTGGAGTGATAAACAGACCTACTACGAGCAGTACTTC. This gives the protein CAWSDKQTYYEQYF.

The V and J genes are TRBV28 and TRBJ2-3; the match to TRBD1 covers 11 bases. The germline CDR1 and CDR2 sequences are MDHEN and SYDVKM. The J segment lost 0 bases and the V segment lost 5 bases, leaving 4 bases of the junction unmatched. This CDR3 is built from 16 residues. The DNA for the CDR3 is TGTGCCAGCAGTACCCGGGACAGGGGGAGCACAGATACGCAGTATTTT. This encodes CASSTRDRGSTDTQYF.

This clone was seen once. The chain carries TRBV19 and TRBJ1-3; D is unclear. V was pared by 7 bases and J by 3 bases, with 13 bases between. Germline CDR1 reads LNHDA; CDR2 reads SQIVND (reference sequence). The CDR3 totals 14 residues. The CDR3 spells CASIRSWGGNTIYF. The CDR3 nucleotides are TGTGCCAGTATTCGCAGCTGGGGTGGAAACACCATATATTTT.

The chain has TRBV4-1 and TRBJ1-5; D is possibly TRBD1 (6 bases). V was clipped by 3 bases and J by 4 bases, with 13 bases between them. This CDR3 comprises 15 residues. From germline, CDR1 is MGHRA and CDR2 YSYEKL. In DNA form, the CDR3 reads TGCGCCAGCAGCCACCCGACAGGAGGAAATCAGCCCCAGCATTTT. It translates to CASSHPTGGNQPQHF.

This clone has just one count. The chain combines TRBV7-3 with TRBJ2-5, with 13 positions matching TRBD2. V lost 5 bases and J lost 4; bases outside the gene matches: 4. CDR1 and CDR2 from the germline V gene are SGHTA and FQGTGA. The CDR3 runs 15 residues. Here the CDR3 DNA reads TGTGCCAGCAGCCTGGGACTAGCGGGAATAGAGACCCAGTACTTC. It is translated as CASSLGLAGIETQYF.

This clone was seen once. The chain uses TRBV5-6 and TRBJ2-3; D is uncertain. Per the germline V gene, CDR1 is SGHDT and CDR2 is YYEEEE. With 0 bases removed from V and 0 bases from J, the gap between germline ends came to 5 bases. The CDR3 consists of 14 residues. In DNA form, the CDR3 reads TGTGCCAGCAGCTTGGGATCTAGCACAGATACGCAGTATTTT. Translating it yields CASSLGSSTDTQYF.

V and J are TRBV14 and TRBJ2-5, with D uncertain. The CDR3 consists of 14 residues. CDR1 is SGHDN, CDR2 FVKESK, per germline. V was pared by 4 bases and J by 5 bases, with 14 bases between. The CDR3 DNA reads as TGTGCCAGCAGCCCTAAATTGGTTTTTGAGACCCAGTACTTC. Its protein is CASSPKLVFETQYF.

The V gene is TRBV25-1, the J gene TRBJ1-1; D not certain. The germline gives CDR1 MGHDK, CDR2 SYGVNS. This CDR3 contains 13 residues. Trimming cost V 3 bases and J 10 bases, with 15 bases left between them. The CDR3 DNA reads as TGTGCCAGCAGTGAGGCAAACGGGGAGCTAGCTTTCTTT. It translates to CASSEANGELAFF.

The rearrangement joins TRBV4-3 to TRBJ2-1; 11 positions match TRBD2. The CDR3 length is 18 residues. From germline, CDR1 is LGHNA and CDR2 YSLEER. Germline trimming cut 2 bases from V and 4 bases from J; bases unmatched to any gene: 10. CDR3 nucleotides: TGCGCCAGCAGCCAAAGCTCTAGCGGGAGGAGGTTGTACAATGAGCAGTTCTTC. It encodes CASSQSSSGRRLYNEQFF.

This rearrangement joins TRBV30 to TRBJ1-1; no clear D. Germline-derived CDR1 and CDR2 are GTSNPN and SVGIG (reference sequence). The germline V and J ends were trimmed by 4 bases and 5 bases, with 5 bases remaining between them. The CDR3 runs to 10 residues. Written as DNA, the CDR3 is TGTGCCTGGAAGGTGACTGAAGCTTTCTTT. Translating it yields CAWKVTEAFF.

The chain employs TRBV4-1 and TRBJ2-2; no clear D gene. Germline V gene sequence: CDR1 MGHRA, CDR2 YSYEKL. The CDR3 has 14 amino acids. Trimming removed 1 base at V and 4 bases at J, with 7 bases between. The chain's CDR3 is CASSQGTVTGELFF. The CDR3 DNA reads TGCGCCAGCAGCCAAGGGACCGTCACCGGGGAGCTGTTTTTT.

V is TRBV4-3 and J is TRBJ2-6; D may be TRBD2 (6 bases). Per germline, CDR1 LGHNA and CDR2 YSLEER. This CDR3 has 16 amino acids. Trimming left V 3 bases short and J 4 bases short, with 13 bases between. The CDR3 nucleotides read TGCGCCAGCAGCCAGATGGAGGGTACCGGGGCCAACGTCCTGACTTTC. This gives the protein CASSQMEGTGANVLTF.

On this clone itself: Within the sample, other DNA sequences also encode this same CDR3. This chain joins TRBV9 and TRBJ1-1, with D possibly being TRBD1 (5 bases). The CDR3 is 13 residues long. Germline V gene sequence: CDR1 SGDLS, CDR2 YYNGEE. Trimming pared 7 bases from V and 5 bases from J, leaving 15 bases between. CDR3 sequence (DNA): TGTGCCAGCGACAACCCGGGGCAGACTGAAGCTTTCTTT. This translates into CASDNPGQTEAFF.

This sequence joins TRBV2 and TRBJ2-7; D unresolved. The CDR3 contains 13 residues. Germline V lookup: CDR1 SNHLY, CDR2 FYNNEI. V lost 0 bases to trimming and J lost 4 bases, with 7 bases between them. This chain's CDR3 is CASSEAVLYEQYV. As DNA, the CDR3 is TGTGCCAGCAGTGAAGCGGTCCTTTACGAGCAGTACGTC.

The chain uses TRBV5-6 and TRBJ1-5; maybe TRBD1 (6 bases). Germline CDR1 and CDR2: SGHDT and YYEEEE. V lost 2 bases to trimming and J lost 7 bases, with 13 bases between them. The CDR3 is 14 residues long. This CDR3 is CASSFGGLGQPQHF. Here the CDR3 DNA reads TGTGCCAGCAGCTTTGGGGGCCTGGGGCAGCCCCAGCATTTT.

The gene calls are TRBV28 and TRBJ1-1, with D unresolved. The germline gives CDR1 MDHEN, CDR2 SYDVKM. The CDR3 loop spans 12 amino acids. V lost 5 bases to trimming and J lost 0 bases, with 4 bases between them. The CDR3 loop is CASSGLNTEAFF. CDR3 coding DNA: TGTGCCAGCAGTGGCCTGAACACTGAAGCTTTCTTT. The entire variable domain, with the rest obtained from reference TRBV28 and TRBJ1-1, is as follows: DVKVTQSSRYLVKRTGEKVFLECVQDMDHENMFWYRQDPGLGLRLIYFSYDVKMKEKGDIPEGYSVSREKKERFSLILESASTNQTSMYLCASSGLNTEAFFGQGTRLTVV.

This chain links TRBV19 with TRBJ2-2; TRBD1 aligns across 10 bases. From germline, CDR1 is LNHDA and CDR2 SQIVND (reference sequence). The CDR3 is made up of 15 amino acids. Trimming cost V 6 bases and J 4 bases; bases outside gene matches: 5. The CDR3: CASSIDRGLTGELFF. The CDR3 nucleotides read TGTGCCAGTAGCATCGACAGGGGGCTCACCGGGGAGCTGTTTTTT.

The chain links TRBV7-8 to TRBJ1-1; 7 positions agree with TRBD1. V was clipped by 5 bases and J by 4 bases; unmatched bases: 13. Germline CDR1 is SGHVS and CDR2 is FQNEAQ. The CDR3 is 16 amino acids. CDR3 loop: CASSVGVIAGGTEAFF. The CDR3 DNA sequence: TGTGCCAGCAGCGTCGGGGTAATCGCAGGGGGCACTGAAGCTTTCTTT.

The rearrangement uses TRBV15 and TRBJ2-1, with 8 bases fitting TRBD1. This CDR3 contains 15 residues. Germline-derived CDR1 and CDR2 are LNHNV and YYDKDF (reference sequence). V was clipped by 3 bases and J by 3 bases; unmatched bases: 4. For the CDR3, the DNA is TGTGCCACCAGCAGCCGACAGGGGATCTACAATGAGCAGTTCTTC. Translation gives CATSSRQGIYNEQFF.

The chain joins TRBV19 to TRBJ1-1; no firm D call. This CDR3 is 13 amino acids long. The V end lost 5 bases, the J end lost 0 bases, and 7 bases lay between the germline ends. Per germline, CDR1 LNHDA and CDR2 SQIVND (reference sequence). CDR3 residues: CASSLHMNTEAFF. CDR3 bases: TGTGCCAGTAGTTTACACATGAACACTGAAGCTTTCTTT. The whole variable domain, remainder taken from reference TRBV19 and TRBJ1-1, is DGGITQSPKYLFRKEGQNVTLSCEQNLNHDAMYWYRQDPGQGLRLIYYSQIVNDFQKGDIAEGYSVSREKKESFPLTVTSAQKNPTAFYLCASSLHMNTEAFFGQGTRLTVV.

The CDR3 reads CASRDSSGNTIYF. The CDR3 DNA sequence: TGTGCCAGCCGGGACAGCTCTGGAAACACCATATATTTT. This rearrangement joins TRBV11-3 to TRBJ1-3; 7 bases are shared with TRBD1. The CDR3 contains 13 residues. Germline CDR1 is SGHNT and CDR2 is YENEEA. V shed 8 bases and J 0 bases; nucleotides not matched to a gene: 1.